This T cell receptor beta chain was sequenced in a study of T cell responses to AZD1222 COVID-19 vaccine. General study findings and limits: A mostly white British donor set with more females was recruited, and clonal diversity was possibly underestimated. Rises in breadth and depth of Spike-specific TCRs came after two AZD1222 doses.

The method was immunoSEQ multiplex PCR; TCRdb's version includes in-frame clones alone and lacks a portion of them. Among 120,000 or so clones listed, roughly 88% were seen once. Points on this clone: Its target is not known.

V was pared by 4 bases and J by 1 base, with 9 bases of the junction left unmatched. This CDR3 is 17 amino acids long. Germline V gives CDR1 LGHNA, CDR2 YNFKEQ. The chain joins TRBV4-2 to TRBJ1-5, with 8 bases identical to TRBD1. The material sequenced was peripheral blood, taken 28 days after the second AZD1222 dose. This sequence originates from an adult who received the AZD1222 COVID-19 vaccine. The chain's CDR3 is CASSPGTGRGSNQPQHF. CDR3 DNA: TGTGCCAGCAGCCCCGGGACAGGAAGGGGGAGCAATCAGCCCCAGCATTTT.